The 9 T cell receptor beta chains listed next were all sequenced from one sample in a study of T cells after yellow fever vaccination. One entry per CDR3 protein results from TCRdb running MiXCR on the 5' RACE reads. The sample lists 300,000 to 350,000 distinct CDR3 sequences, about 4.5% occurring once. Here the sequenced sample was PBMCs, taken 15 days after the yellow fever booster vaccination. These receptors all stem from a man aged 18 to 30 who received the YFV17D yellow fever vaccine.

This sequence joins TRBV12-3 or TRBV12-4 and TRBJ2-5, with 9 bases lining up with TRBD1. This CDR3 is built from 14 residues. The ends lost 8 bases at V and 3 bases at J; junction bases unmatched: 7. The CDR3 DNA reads TGTGCCAGCGGGGGGGGGGACAGGGAAGAGACCCAGTACTTC. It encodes CASGGGDREETQYF.

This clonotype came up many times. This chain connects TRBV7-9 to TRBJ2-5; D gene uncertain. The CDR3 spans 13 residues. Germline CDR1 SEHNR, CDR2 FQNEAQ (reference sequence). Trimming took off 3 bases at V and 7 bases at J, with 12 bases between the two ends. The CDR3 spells CASSFRGDGTQYF. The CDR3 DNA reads TGTGCCAGCAGCTTCAGAGGCGACGGGACCCAGTACTTC.

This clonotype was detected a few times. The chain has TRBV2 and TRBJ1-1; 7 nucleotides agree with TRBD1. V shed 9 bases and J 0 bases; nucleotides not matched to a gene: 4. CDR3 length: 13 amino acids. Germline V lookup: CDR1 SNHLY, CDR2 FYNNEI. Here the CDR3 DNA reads TGTGCCAGGAAACAGGGGCTGAACACTGAAGCTTTCTTT. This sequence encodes CARKQGLNTEAFF.

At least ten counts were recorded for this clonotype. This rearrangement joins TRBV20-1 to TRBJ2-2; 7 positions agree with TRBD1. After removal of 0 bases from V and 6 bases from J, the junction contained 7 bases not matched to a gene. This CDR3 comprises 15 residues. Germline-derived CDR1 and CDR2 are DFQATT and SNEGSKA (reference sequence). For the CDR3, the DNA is TGCAGTGCTAGAGATGTAGACAGGGCCCCCGGGGAGCTGTTTTTT. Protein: CSARDVDRAPGELFF.

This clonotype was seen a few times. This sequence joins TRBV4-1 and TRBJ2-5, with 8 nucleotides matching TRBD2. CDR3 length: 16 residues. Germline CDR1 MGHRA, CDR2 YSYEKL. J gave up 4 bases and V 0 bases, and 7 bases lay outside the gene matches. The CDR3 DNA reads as TGCGCCAGCAGCCAAGATTCGGGGGGGCCCGGAGAGACCCAGTACTTC. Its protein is CASSQDSGGPGETQYF.

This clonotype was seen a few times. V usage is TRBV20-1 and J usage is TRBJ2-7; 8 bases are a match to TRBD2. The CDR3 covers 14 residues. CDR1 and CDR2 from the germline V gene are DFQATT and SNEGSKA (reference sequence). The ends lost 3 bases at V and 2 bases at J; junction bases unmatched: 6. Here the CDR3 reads CSASPGTRPYEQYV. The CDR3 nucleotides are TGCAGTGCTAGTCCAGGGACTAGACCCTACGAGCAGTACGTC.

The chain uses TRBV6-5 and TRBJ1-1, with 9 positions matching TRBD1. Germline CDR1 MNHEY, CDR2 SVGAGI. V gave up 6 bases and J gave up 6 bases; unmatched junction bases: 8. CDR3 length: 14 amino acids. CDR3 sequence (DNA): TGTGCCAGCAGCATAATACAGGGGGCCCCTGAAGCTTTCTTT. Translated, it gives CASSIIQGAPEAFF.

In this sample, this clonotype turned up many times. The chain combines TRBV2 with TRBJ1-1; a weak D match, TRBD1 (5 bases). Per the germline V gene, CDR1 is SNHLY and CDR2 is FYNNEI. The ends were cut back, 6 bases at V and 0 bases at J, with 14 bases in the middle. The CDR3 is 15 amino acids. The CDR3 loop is CASRDDSTLNTEAFF. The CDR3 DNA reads TGTGCCAGCAGGGACGACAGCACCCTGAACACTGAAGCTTTCTTT.

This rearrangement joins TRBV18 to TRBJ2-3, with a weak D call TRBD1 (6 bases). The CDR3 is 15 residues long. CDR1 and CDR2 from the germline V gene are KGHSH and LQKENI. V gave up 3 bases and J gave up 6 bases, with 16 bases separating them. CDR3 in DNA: TGTGCCAGCTCACCGCTACAGGGTCAAGGCGATACGCAGTATTTT. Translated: CASSPLQGQGDTQYF.